One TCR beta chain is described in this entry. Its binding antigen is unknown. The input lacks base qualities; no much larger clone sits a single base away. The CDR3 regions of human TCRbeta chains were analyzed by immunosequencing. Per the authors' processing: TCRs in the repertoires were matched against a reference library of SARS-CoV-2-specific TCRs that had been generated with the MIRA antigen-specificity platform. Breadth was defined as the fraction of unique TCRs that were SARS-CoV-2-associated, and depth was defined as the fraction of total T cells that were SARS-CoV-2-associated. Each spike-specific TCR was assigned to its reactive spike region and to a CD4 or CD8 class using the MIRA data. Log10-transformed breadth and depth values were compared by one-way ANOVA with Sidak's multiple comparisons tests. Imported from immuneACCESS, the table was reduced by TCRdb to in-frame sequences with V and J called. These copies leave out some clones; in studies compared against another copy, an unresolved V gene accounts for under half, and the cause of the remainder is not known. V and J calls and clone size are given by that table; D and trimming were obtained from the DNA. The sample table records 140,000 to 150,000 clones; more than 75% of these occur just once. The leading ten clones occupy approximately 5.2% of the sample.

Spanning cysteine to phenylalanine, the CDR3 consists of 16 amino acids. Solely the CDR3 DNA is kept, with 48 bases framed from the first base. The germline V gene supplies CDR1 ENHRY and CDR2 SYGVKD. After removal of 4 bases from V and 5 bases from J, the junction retains 7 bases not matched to a gene. The record originates from a study of T cell responses to AZD1222 COVID-19 vaccine (dated by TCRdb to about 2021). As for the study more broadly: Because spike-specific TCR depth and breadth did not differ between the two schedules, AZD1222 recipients who got a second dose at roughly 4 weeks were pooled with those who got a second dose at roughly 12 weeks. A total of approximately 230 trial participants underwent TCR sequencing, of whom some 210 received two doses of AZD1222 and some 25 received two doses of the MenACWY control vaccine. Enrollment into the trials was organized by age into subgroups of 18-55, 56-69 and 70-plus years, and those subgroups contained roughly 150, 30 and 60 TCR-sequenced participants, respectively.

The time point label of this sample denotes: baseline before first vaccination. Vaccinee samples came from UK trials COV001 and COV002, including a single-blind randomized controlled phase 2/3 trial of AZD1222 (ChAdOx1 nCoV-19) in healthy adults. For TCRbeta chain sequencing, PBMC samples were collected from trial participants at day 0 and at day 28 after the second dose. General findings and caveats noted by the study authors: Participants were mostly white British and included more females than males, and it was suggested by the authors that clonal diversity may have been underestimated. Nearly half of unique spike-specific TCRs reportedly recognized epitopes outside regions mutated in the B.1.351 and B.1.1.7 variants. No day 14 peak-response samples were available, so repertoires were characterized only after the peak T cell response. The 56-69-year group was small, and its depth increase did not reach significance, likely because of low power. After two AZD1222 doses, spike-specific TCR breadth and depth were significantly higher than at day 0 and than in MenACWY recipients. The vaccine-associated CD4 TCRs covered the entire spike protein, and the dominant responses fell in regions 160-218 and 743-854. Conclusions about previously exposed vaccinees were limited because only a handful of AZD1222 recipients were SARS-CoV-2 seropositive at baseline.

Material: peripheral blood, obtained on day 0 of AZD1222 vaccination. The sequence was obtained from an adult in good health. The chain employs TRBV10-3 and TRBJ2-1; a stretch of 11 junction bases matches TRBD2. The CDR3 protein sequence reads: CAISGRAGLADNEQFF. The DNA sequence reads TGTGCCATCAGTGGGAGGGCGGGACTAGCGGACAATGAGCAGTTCTTC.